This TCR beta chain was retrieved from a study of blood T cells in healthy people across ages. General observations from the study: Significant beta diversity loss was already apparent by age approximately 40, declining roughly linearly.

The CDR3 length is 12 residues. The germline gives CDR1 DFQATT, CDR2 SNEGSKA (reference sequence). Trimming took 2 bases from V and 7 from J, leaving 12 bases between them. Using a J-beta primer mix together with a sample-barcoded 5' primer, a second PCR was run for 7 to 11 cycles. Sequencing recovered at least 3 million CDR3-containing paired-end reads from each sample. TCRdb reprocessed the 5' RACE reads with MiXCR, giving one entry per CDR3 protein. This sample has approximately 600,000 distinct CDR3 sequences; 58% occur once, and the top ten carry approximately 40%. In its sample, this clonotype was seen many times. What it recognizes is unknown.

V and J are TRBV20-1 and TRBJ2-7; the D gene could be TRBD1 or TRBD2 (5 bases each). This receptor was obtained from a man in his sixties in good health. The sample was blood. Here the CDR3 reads CSARTGQEEQYF. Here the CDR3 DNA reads TGCAGTGCTAGAACGGGGCAGGAGGAGCAGTACTTC.